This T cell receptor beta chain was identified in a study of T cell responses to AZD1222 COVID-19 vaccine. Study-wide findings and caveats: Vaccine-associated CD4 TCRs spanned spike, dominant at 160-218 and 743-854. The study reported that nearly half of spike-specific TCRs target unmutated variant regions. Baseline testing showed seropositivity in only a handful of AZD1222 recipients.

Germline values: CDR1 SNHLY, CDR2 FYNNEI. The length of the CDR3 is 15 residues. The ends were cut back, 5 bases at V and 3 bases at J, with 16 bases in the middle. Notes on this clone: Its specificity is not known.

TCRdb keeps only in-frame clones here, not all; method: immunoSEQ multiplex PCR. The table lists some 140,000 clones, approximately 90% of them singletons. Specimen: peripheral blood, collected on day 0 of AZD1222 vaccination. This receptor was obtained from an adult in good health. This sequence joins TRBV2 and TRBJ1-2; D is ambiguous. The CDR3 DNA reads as TGTGCCAGCAGTATCGTAGGCTCCAGTGACTATGGCTACACCTTC. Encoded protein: CASSIVGSSDYGYTF.